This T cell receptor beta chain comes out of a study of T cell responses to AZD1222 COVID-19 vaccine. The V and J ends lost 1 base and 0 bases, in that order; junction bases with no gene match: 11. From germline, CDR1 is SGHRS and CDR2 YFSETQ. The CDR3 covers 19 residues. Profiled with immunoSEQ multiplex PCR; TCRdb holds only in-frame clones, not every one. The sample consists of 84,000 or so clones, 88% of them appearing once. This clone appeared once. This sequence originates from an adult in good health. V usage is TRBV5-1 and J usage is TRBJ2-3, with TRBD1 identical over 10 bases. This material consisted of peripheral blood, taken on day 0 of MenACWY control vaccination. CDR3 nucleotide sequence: TGCGCCAGCAGCTTGATGGGACAGGGGTTTACCTCTAGCACAGATACGCAGTATTTT. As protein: CASSLMGQGFTSSTDTQYF.